This T cell receptor (beta chain) was recorded in a study of T-cell reconstitution after alpha-beta-depleted transplantation in children. This clonotype appeared a few times. During its preparation, the TCRbeta library received unique molecular identifiers. TCRdb reanalysed the PCR reads using MiXCR and keeps one entry per CDR3 protein. The table includes 600,000 to 700,000 distinct CDR3 sequences, roughly 17% detected once. The CDR3 extends over 14 amino acids. V was clipped by 4 bases and J by 6 bases, with 15 bases between them. The TCR sequence derives from a human donor who donated a stem cell graft to a child with acute myeloid leukemia. The V call is TRBV12-3 or TRBV12-4, the J call TRBJ1-2; D may be TRBD1 (5 bases). The starting material was PBMCs from the stem cell graft donor, obtained from the stem cell graft. CDR3 protein: CASSSKGIMDGYTF. In DNA, the CDR3 is TGTGCCAGCAGTTCCAAGGGGATCATGGATGGCTACACCTTC.